Described below is a single T cell receptor beta chain sequence and its context. The table came from immunoSEQ multiplex PCR; TCRdb's copy has only in-frame clones and leaves some out. The sample lists some 70,000 clones, about 89% occurring once. This specimen belongs to a study of blood T cell repertoires in COVID-19. The CDR3 is made up of 17 amino acids. V was pared by 2 bases and J by 1 base, with 7 bases of the junction left unmatched. The germline V gene has CDR1 SGHDT and CDR2 YYEEEE. The sample comprised peripheral blood. The receptor comes from a middle-aged man with active COVID-19. The gene calls are TRBV5-6 and TRBJ2-3; 10 bases map to TRBD1. This CDR3 reads CASSFFRGTGGTDTQYF. CDR3 DNA: TGTGCCAGCAGCTTCTTCCGGGGGACAGGGGGCACAGATACGCAGTATTTT. The full variable domain, in which reference TRBV5-6 and TRBJ2-3 provide the parts outside the CDR3, is DAGVTQSPTHLIKTRGQQVTLRCSPKSGHDTVSWYQQALGQGPQFIFQYYEEEERQRGNFPDRFSGHQFPNYSSELNVNALLLGDSALYLCASSFFRGTGGTDTQYFGPGTRLTVL.